This entry describes one TCR beta chain. This record belongs to a study of blood T cell repertoires in COVID-19. All enrollees were roughly 18 to 90 years old and from 25 or so US areas. Authors' analysis steps: Quantification of nucleated cells was approximated via reference gene primer amplification. The repertoire was sequenced with immunoSEQ multiplex PCR; TCRdb's copy has only in-frame clones and lacks some. The D gene and trimming were derived from the DNA, and the V and J assignments and clone size from that table. The sample holds over 250,000 clones; over 75% are singletons and the top ten take around 0.92%. The clonotype originates from a woman aged 25 to 39 who had recovered from COVID-19. The sample was PBMCs or T cells enriched from blood (not recorded which).

The CDR3 DNA reads TGTGCCAGTAGTTTCTGGGGGGAGACCGGGGAGCTGTTTTTT. Its protein is CASSFWGETGELFF. The chain has TRBV19 and TRBJ2-2; D may be TRBD2 (6 bases). V dropped 5 bases and J dropped 5 bases, with 12 bases sitting between them. CDR1 and CDR2 (germline): LNHDA, SQIVND (reference sequence). There are 14 residues in the CDR3. Together with reference TRBV19 and TRBJ2-2, the CDR3 gives the full variable domain: DGGITQSPKYLFRKEGQNVTLSCEQNLNHDAMYWYRQDPGQGLRLIYYSQIVNDFQKGDIAEGYSVSREKKESFPLTVTSAQKNPTAFYLCASSFWGETGELFFGEGSRLTVL.